These 18 T cell receptor beta chains originate from one sample sequenced in a study of CD8+ T cells in alopecia areata. Extracted RNA was reverse transcribed, and the resulting cDNA served as sequencing template. Clones were read by immunoSEQ multiplex PCR, and TCRdb kept only the in-frame ones, dropping some. The data contain about 98,000 clones, under 45% of them singletons. The sample consisted of CD4+ T cells sorted from blood. The receptors stem from a human donor with alopecia areata.

CDR3 region: CSVSGLYFNYGYTF. CDR3 coding DNA: TGCAGCGTTTCAGGGTTATATTTTAACTATGGCTACACCTTC. This chain uses TRBV29-1 with TRBJ1-2; a possible D gene is TRBD1 (5 bases). This CDR3 has 14 amino acids. Looked up from germline, CDR1 is SQVTM and CDR2 is ANQGSEA. V lost 5 bases to trimming and J lost 1 base, with 14 bases between them. The complete variable domain, with remaining parts taken from reference TRBV29-1 and TRBJ1-2, reads SAVISQKPSRDICQRGTSLTIQCQVDSQVTMMFWYRQQPGQSLTLIATANQGSEATYESGFVIDKFPISRPNLTFSTLTVSNMSPEDSSIYLCSVSGLYFNYGYTFGSGTRLTVV.

In this sample, this clone turned up once. V and J are TRBV4-3 and TRBJ2-7; the match to TRBD1 covers 9 bases. Germline lookup yields CDR1 LGHNA and CDR2 YSLEER. The CDR3 length is 15 residues. The junction had 5 bases not matched to a gene; V was cut back by 3 bases and J by 2 bases. DNA for the CDR3: TGCGCCAGCAGCCAGAGGACAGGGGAGCCCTACGAGCAGTACTTC. It translates to CASSQRTGEPYEQYF.

The chain couples TRBV5-1 to TRBJ2-1; no firm D call. Trimming cost V 6 bases and J 5 bases, with 15 bases left between them. The CDR3 loop spans 14 amino acids. The germline CDR1 and CDR2 sequences are SGHRS and YFSETQ. Written as DNA, the CDR3 is TGCGCCAGCAACCAACAGAACCCTAACAATGAGCAGTTCTTC. Its protein product is CASNQQNPNNEQFF.

This chain joins TRBV20-1 and TRBJ2-5; D not resolved. The CDR3 is made up of 10 amino acids. From germline, CDR1 is DFQATT and CDR2 SNEGSKA (reference sequence). V lost 6 bases, J lost 5 bases, and 7 bases lay in between. Here the CDR3 DNA reads TGCAGTGCCTCACTTGAGACCCAGTACTTC. It specifies CSASLETQYF.

This clone was observed a handful of times. This rearrangement joins TRBV7-2 to TRBJ1-2; 7 nucleotides align to TRBD1. V lost 3 bases and J lost 6; bases outside the gene matches: 1. CDR3 size: 12 residues. Germline loops: CDR1 SGHTA, CDR2 FQGNSA. The DNA of the CDR3 is TGTGCCAGCAGCTTCGGACAGGATGGCTACACCTTC. Translated, it gives CASSFGQDGYTF. Supplemented by reference TRBV7-2 and TRBJ1-2, the full variable domain reads GAGVSQSPSNKVTEKGKDVELRCDPISGHTALYWYRQSLGQGLEFLIYFQGNSAPDKSGLPSDRFSAERTGGSVSTLTIQRTQQEDSAVYLCASSFGQDGYTFGSGTRLTVV.

The V and J genes are TRBV4-3 and TRBJ2-1; D ambiguous. The CDR3 spans 17 residues. Trimming removed 3 bases from V and 2 bases from J, with 17 bases in between. Germline loops: CDR1 LGHNA, CDR2 YSLEER. CDR3: CASSQSFLVAPYNEQFF. The DNA of the CDR3 is TGCGCCAGCAGCCAGTCTTTTTTAGTAGCTCCCTACAATGAGCAGTTCTTC.

This sequence joins TRBV29-1 and TRBJ2-1; 7 bases match TRBD2. Per germline, CDR1 SQVTM and CDR2 ANQGSEA. Trimming cost V 7 bases and J 5 bases; bases outside gene matches: 8. The CDR3 loop spans 13 amino acids. CDR3 residues: CSGSLAANNEQFF. The CDR3 DNA reads TGCAGCGGTAGTCTAGCGGCAAACAATGAGCAGTTCTTC.

The chain couples TRBV30 to TRBJ2-3; possible D gene TRBD1, 7 bases. V was cut by 3 bases and J by 2 bases, with 12 bases left in between. This CDR3 comprises 14 residues. The V gene's germline CDR1 is GTSNPN and CDR2 SVGIG (reference sequence). For the CDR3, the DNA is TGTGCCTGGAGCAGGGGGGTTTCCACAGATACGCAGTATTTT. Amino acids: CAWSRGVSTDTQYF.

The chain combines TRBV5-1 with TRBJ1-1, with 8 bases lining up with TRBD1. The CDR3 spans 16 residues. The ends lost 4 bases at V and 0 bases at J; junction bases unmatched: 8. The germline V gene has CDR1 SGHRS and CDR2 YFSETQ. The CDR3 DNA reads TGCGCCAGCAGCGAACGGGACAGGACTATGAACACTGAAGCTTTCTTT. This gives the protein CASSERDRTMNTEAFF. The full variable domain, with the rest looked up from reference TRBV5-1 and TRBJ1-1, is KAGVTQTPRYLIKTRGQQVTLSCSPISGHRSVSWYQQTPGQGLQFLFEYFSETQRNKGNFPGRFSGRQFSNSRSEMNVSTLELGDSALYLCASSERDRTMNTEAFFGQGTRLTVV.

The chain recombines TRBV2 with TRBJ1-6; TRBD1 aligns across 9 bases. The CDR3 is 13 amino acids. The germline CDR1 and CDR2 sequences are SNHLY and FYNNEI. Unmatched junction bases numbered 5, after V lost 8 bases and J lost 9 bases. The DNA of the CDR3 is TGTGCCAGCCGACAGGGGGGAGGTTCACCCCTCCACTTT. Residues: CASRQGGGSPLHF.

This clone has a handful of counts. The rearrangement links TRBV6-5 to TRBJ1-5; D not resolved. V dropped 2 bases and J dropped 5 bases, with 7 bases sitting between them. CDR3 length equals 13 residues. Germline CDR1 and CDR2: MNHEY and SVGAGI. The CDR3 sequence: CASSYNSYQPQHF. DNA of the CDR3: TGTGCCAGCAGTTACAACAGTTATCAGCCCCAGCATTTT.

V and J are TRBV4-3 and TRBJ2-3; 7 nucleotides align to TRBD1. The CDR3 spans 15 residues. V was clipped by 3 bases and J by 5 bases; unmatched bases: 8. Looked up from germline, CDR1 is LGHNA and CDR2 is YSLEER. CDR3 sequence: CASSQEQGFGDTQYF. The CDR3 nucleotides read TGCGCCAGCAGCCAGGAACAGGGGTTTGGAGATACGCAGTATTTT.

The chain carries TRBV28 and TRBJ2-7, with TRBD1 identical over 8 bases. The germline gives CDR1 MDHEN, CDR2 SYDVKM. The CDR3 covers 17 residues. V lost 4 bases and J lost 4; bases outside the gene matches: 15. The CDR3 spells CASSSPRFGQGNYEQYF. The CDR3 DNA follows: TGTGCCAGCAGTTCCCCGCGATTTGGACAGGGAAATTACGAGCAGTACTTC.

The rearrangement links TRBV11-2 to TRBJ1-2; possibly TRBD1 for D (6 bases). V dropped 0 bases and J dropped 9 bases, with 8 bases sitting between them. Per germline, CDR1 SGHAT and CDR2 FQNNGV. The CDR3 sequence is 12 residues long. The DNA for the CDR3 is TGTGCCAGCAGCTTAGACAGGGGTCGCTACACCTTC. Amino acids: CASSLDRGRYTF.

The rearrangement links TRBV7-8 to TRBJ2-5, with 9 bases aligning to TRBD1. Per germline, CDR1 SGHVS and CDR2 FQNEAQ. CDR3 length: 15 residues. V gave up 2 bases and J gave up 4 bases; unmatched junction bases: 5. The CDR3 loop reads CASSLSGTGIETQYF. Written as DNA, the CDR3 is TGTGCCAGCAGCTTATCCGGGACAGGGATAGAGACCCAGTACTTC.

V gene TRBV5-1 combines with J gene TRBJ2-1; D not certain. V was shortened by 3 bases and J by 5 bases, with 9 bases between the two germline ends. The CDR3 is 13 residues long. CDR1 is SGHRS, CDR2 YFSETQ, per germline. CDR3 protein: CASSSAVDNEQFF. The CDR3 nucleotides are TGCGCCAGCAGCTCCGCCGTTGACAATGAGCAGTTCTTC.

This clone turned up a few times. V and J are TRBV2 and TRBJ2-1; the D gene could be TRBD1 or TRBD2 (6 bases each). The germline CDR1 and CDR2 sequences are SNHLY and FYNNEI. The CDR3 is made up of 14 amino acids. Trimming shortened V by 7 bases and J by 4 bases, and 14 bases separated the two germline ends. Here the CDR3 DNA reads TGTGCCAGCAAAACGGGGGCCCAATACAATGAGCAGTTCTTC. Amino acids: CASKTGAQYNEQFF.

The CDR3 region is CASSQAREGKFF. The CDR3 coding sequence is TGCGCCAGCAGCCAGGCTAGAGAGGGAAAGTTCTTC. The chain combines TRBV4-1 with TRBJ2-1; TRBD2 might be the D (5 bases). The V end was cut by 3 bases, the J end by 14 bases, with 14 bases between. CDR1 and CDR2 from the germline V gene are MGHRA and YSYEKL. This CDR3 is 12 amino acids long.